These 24 T cell receptor beta chains came from one sample sequenced in a study of Graves' ophthalmopathy and Graves' hyperthyroidism. RNA transcripts yielded amplified TCR beta CDR3 regions. An initial RT-PCR round employing HTBI primers preceded a second-round multiplex PCR. TCRdb reanalysed the multiplex PCR reads using MiXCR and keeps one entry per CDR3 protein. Here the sample spans a few hundred thousand distinct CDR3 sequences, approximately 15% being singletons. Input material: peripheral blood. These receptors were obtained from a woman aged 18-29 years with stable Graves' hyperthyroidism.

This clonotype was recorded many times. V gene TRBV5-6 combines with J gene TRBJ1-2; no clear D. The CDR3 is 14 amino acids. The germline V gene encodes CDR1 SGHDT and CDR2 YYEEEE. The V end was cut by 4 bases, the J end by 0 bases, with 10 bases between. This chain's CDR3 is CASSLLAPNYGYTF. In DNA, the CDR3 is TGTGCCAGCAGCCTCTTGGCACCTAACTATGGCTACACCTTC. The full variable domain, completed using reference TRBV5-6 and TRBJ1-2, is DAGVTQSPTHLIKTRGQQVTLRCSPKSGHDTVSWYQQALGQGPQFIFQYYEEEERQRGNFPDRFSGHQFPNYSSELNVNALLLGDSALYLCASSLLAPNYGYTFGSGTRLTVV.

The rearrangement joins TRBV11-2 to TRBJ1-2; possibly TRBD1 for D (5 bases). Trimming left V 1 base short and J 6 bases short, with 9 bases between. CDR1 and CDR2 (germline): SGHAT, FQNNGV. CDR3 length equals 13 residues. The CDR3 loop reads CASSLVQGNGYTF. In DNA form, the CDR3 reads TGTGCCAGCAGCTTAGTGCAGGGCAATGGCTACACCTTC.

There are many counts of this clonotype. The chain carries TRBV20-1 and TRBJ1-5; the D gene is possibly TRBD1 (6 bases). Germline CDR1 DFQATT, CDR2 SNEGSKA (reference sequence). The V end lost 5 bases, the J end lost 2 bases, and 13 bases lay between the germline ends. The CDR3 sequence is 14 residues long. The CDR3 nucleotides read TGCAGTGCTGCACAGGGCATAGGCAATCAGCCCCAGCATTTT. This gives the protein CSAAQGIGNQPQHF.

The genes are TRBV7-2 and TRBJ1-6; the D gene is possibly TRBD1 (5 bases). The V and J ends lost 3 bases and 3 bases respectively, with 12 bases between them. CDR1 is SGHTA, CDR2 FQGNSA, per germline. This CDR3 has 16 amino acids. CDR3 in amino acids: CASSLEQVIYNSPLHF. DNA for the CDR3: TGTGCCAGCAGCTTGGAACAGGTGATCTATAATTCACCCCTCCACTTT.

This clonotype has a count of ten or more. The chain uses TRBV29-1 and TRBJ1-1, with 7 positions matching TRBD1. This CDR3 has 15 amino acids. Germline CDR1 is SQVTM and CDR2 is ANQGSEA. V trimming: 6 bases; J trimming: 4 bases; junction bases outside the gene matches: 14. The CDR3 DNA is TGCAGCGTAGAAAGGGGGCGAGGAAGTAGCACTGAAGCTTTCTTT. This sequence encodes CSVERGRGSSTEAFF.

This clonotype was counted between two and nine times. The chain uses TRBV7-9 and TRBJ1-1; possible D gene TRBD1, 5 bases. This CDR3 has 15 residues. CDR1 SEHNR and CDR2 FQNEAQ come from the germline V gene (reference sequence). Trimming left V 4 bases short and J 6 bases short, with 18 bases between. CDR3 in amino acids: CASSSPETVNAEAFF. The CDR3 coding sequence is TGTGCCAGCAGCTCACCTGAGACAGTCAACGCTGAAGCTTTCTTT.

This clonotype came up many times. The CDR3 protein is CATSRGPLGAEAFF. For the CDR3, the DNA is TGTGCCACCAGCAGAGGTCCCCTTGGGGCTGAAGCTTTCTTT. J is TRBJ1-1 and V is TRBV15; D unclear. V was trimmed by 1 base and J by 6 bases, leaving 12 bases between them. The length of the CDR3 is 14 residues. Germline CDR1 is LNHNV and CDR2 is YYDKDF (reference sequence).

This clonotype was found a few times. The chain uses TRBV11-2 and TRBJ1-1, with D uncertain. Germline-derived CDR1 and CDR2 are SGHAT and FQNNGV. V lost 4 bases and J lost 1, with 13 bases in between. The CDR3 length is 15 residues. CDR3 loop: CASSSTRSPNTEAFF. The DNA of the CDR3 is TGTGCCAGCAGCTCGACCAGGTCCCCGAACACTGAAGCTTTCTTT.

This clonotype has at least ten counts. The chain is built from TRBV27 and TRBJ1-2, with D unresolved. Germline V gene data show CDR1 as MNHEY and CDR2 as SMNVEV (reference sequence). This CDR3 has 15 amino acids. Trimming took 3 bases from V and 4 from J, leaving 15 bases between them. The CDR3 DNA is TGTGCCAGCAGTTTCGGCGGTGGAGGGCTCTATGGCTACACCTTC. Translation: CASSFGGGGLYGYTF.

This clonotype occurred a few times. At one boundary the junction diverges from the germline segment, which might be a read error. V gene TRBV28 combines with J gene TRBJ2-4, with 8 bases that match TRBD1. The CDR3 runs to 18 residues. Germline V CDR1 and CDR2: MDHEN, SYDVKM. The CDR3 region is CASSLVRGPYAAKNIKYF. CDR3 in DNA: TGTGCCAGCAGTTTGGTCAGGGGGCCCTATGCAGCCAAAAACATTAAGTACTTC.

This chain uses TRBV7-9 with TRBJ2-7, with 8 bases fitting TRBD1. Per the germline V gene, CDR1 is SEHNR and CDR2 is FQNEAQ (reference sequence). J gave up 3 bases and V 4 bases, and 8 bases lay outside the gene matches. The CDR3 covers 15 residues. The CDR3 DNA reads TGTGCCAGCAGCTACGCCGGACAGGGTGACTACGAGCAGTACTTC. Protein sequence: CASSYAGQGDYEQYF.

This rearrangement joins TRBV2 to TRBJ1-6; possibly TRBD1 for D (5 bases). Looked up from germline, CDR1 is SNHLY and CDR2 is FYNNEI. The CDR3 spans 14 residues. V was clipped by 2 bases and J by 10 bases, with 12 bases between them. CDR3: CASSERGERSPLHF. The CDR3 DNA reads TGTGCCAGCAGTGAAAGGGGCGAGAGGTCACCCCTCCACTTT.

This clonotype showed up many times. The V gene is TRBV4-2, the J gene TRBJ1-2, with D hard to call. In germline, CDR1 is LGHNA, CDR2 YNFKEQ. The germline V and J ends were trimmed by 2 bases and 12 bases, with 10 bases remaining between them. The CDR3 consists of 11 residues. The DNA for the CDR3 is TGTGCCAGCAGCCAATATGGGAGCCACACCTTC. Translating gives CASSQYGSHTF.

The table lists this clonotype with a few counts. This rearrangement joins TRBV11-2 to TRBJ2-2, with unresolved D. Trimming cost V 5 bases and J 9 bases, with 19 bases left between them. CDR1 is SGHAT, CDR2 FQNNGV, per germline. The CDR3 sequence is 15 residues long. In DNA, the CDR3 is TGTGCCAGCAGCCAATTAGAGAAGTTCAGCCGGGAGCTGTTTTTT. This sequence encodes CASSQLEKFSRELFF.

This clonotype was found many times. This sequence joins TRBV27 and TRBJ2-7; the match to TRBD1 covers 7 bases. CDR1 is MNHEY, CDR2 SMNVEV, per germline (reference sequence). Unmatched junction bases numbered 9, after V lost 7 bases and J lost 12 bases. There are 11 residues in the CDR3. CDR3 nucleotides: TGTGCCAGCACATCCAGGGGGTCTTGGTACTTC. Amino acids: CASTSRGSWYF.

This chain uses TRBV28 with TRBJ1-6; D is unclear. The length of the CDR3 is 15 residues. V lost 3 bases, J lost 2 bases, and 8 bases lay in between. CDR1 is MDHEN, CDR2 SYDVKM, per germline. CDR3 in amino acids: CASSFGGTYNSPLHF. CDR3 sequence (DNA): TGTGCCAGCAGTTTTGGAGGGACCTATAATTCACCCCTCCACTTT.

This clonotype has ten or more counts. The chain has TRBV12-3 or TRBV12-4 and TRBJ1-5; 7 bases are shared with TRBD1. The CDR3 is 14 amino acids. Trimming at V came to 6 bases and at J to 11 bases, leaving 13 bases not matched to a gene. CDR3 DNA: TGTGCCAGCAGGGTAGGACAGGCAAAAAATTCCCAGCATTTT. This codes for CASRVGQAKNSQHF.

This clonotype was seen at least ten times. The junction departs from the called germline gene at one end, perhaps through a read error. The rearrangement joins TRBV2 to TRBJ1-2; 8 bases match TRBD1. The length of the CDR3 is 15 residues. Germline V lookup: CDR1 SNHLY, CDR2 FYNNEI. CDR3 sequence (DNA): TGTGCCAGCAGTTCTCTCGGTGGCACAGAAGTACAGGGGGTCTTC. This codes for CASSSLGGTEVQGVF.

This clonotype was seen just once. This chain uses TRBV6-1 with TRBJ2-2; a weak D match, TRBD2 (7 bases). Germline CDR1 is MNHNS and CDR2 is SASEGT. CDR3 length: 15 residues. Trimming shortened V by 2 bases and J by 5 bases, and 12 bases separated the two germline ends. The CDR3 loop reads CASSEIGGETGELFF. Here the CDR3 DNA reads TGTGCCAGCAGTGAAATAGGGGGGGAGACCGGGGAGCTGTTTTTT.

This clonotype was found many times. The chain couples TRBV25-1 to TRBJ2-5; D remains ambiguous. Germline V CDR1 and CDR2: MGHDK, SYGVNS. Trimming removed 3 bases from V and 1 base from J, with 6 bases in between. This CDR3 spans 13 amino acids. For the CDR3, the DNA is TGTGCCAGCAGTGATCCCATCCAAGAGACCCAGTACTTC. This codes for CASSDPIQETQYF. Using reference TRBV25-1 and TRBJ2-5 for the parts outside the CDR3, the full variable domain is EADIYQTPRYLVIGTGKKITLECSQTMGHDKMYWYQQDPGMELHLIHYSYGVNSTEKGDLSSESTVSRIRTEHFPLTLESARPSHTSQYLCASSDPIQETQYFGPGTRLLVL.

The sample holds many counts of this clonotype. The rearrangement joins TRBV24-1 to TRBJ2-2, with 9 bases that match TRBD1. This CDR3 contains 16 residues. Unmatched junction bases numbered 8, after V lost 3 bases and J lost 7 bases. Germline assignment: CDR1 KGHDR and CDR2 SFDVKD. CDR3 region: CATSDRGQGGSGELFF. In DNA, the CDR3 is TGTGCCACCAGTGATCGGGGACAGGGAGGTAGCGGGGAGCTGTTTTTT.

This clonotype appeared many times. The rearrangement joins TRBV20-1 to TRBJ1-1, with D possibly being TRBD1 (5 bases). Trimming left V 3 bases short and J 5 bases short, with 16 bases between. Germline lookup yields CDR1 DFQATT and CDR2 SNEGSKA (reference sequence). The CDR3 is made up of 14 amino acids. The CDR3 loop is CSASWRGSRTEAFF. In DNA form, the CDR3 reads TGCAGTGCTAGCTGGAGGGGTAGTAGGACTGAAGCTTTCTTT.

This clonotype was picked up many times. V usage is TRBV6-2 or TRBV6-3 and J usage is TRBJ2-5, with 10 bases identical to TRBD2. CDR3 size: 16 residues. Germline V lookup: CDR1 MNHEY, CDR2 SVGEGT. Trimming took 2 bases from V and 5 from J; bases not matched to a gene: 8. The CDR3 sequence is CASSYGGAGGPETQYF. CDR3 sequence (DNA): TGTGCCAGCAGTTACGGCGGAGCGGGGGGGCCGGAGACCCAGTACTTC.

The chain joins TRBV7-2 to TRBJ2-7; no reliable D call. V was cut by 7 bases and J by 6 bases, with 10 bases left in between. The CDR3 loop spans 11 amino acids. Looked up from germline, CDR1 is SGHTA and CDR2 is FQGNSA. CDR3 sequence: CASTPASEQYF. In DNA form, the CDR3 reads TGTGCCAGCACCCCGGCCTCCGAGCAGTACTTC.